These 6 T cell receptor beta chains share one sample of origin, sequenced in a study of blood T cell repertoires in COVID-19. Only in-frame clones appear in the TCRdb table, and some are missing; sequencing was by immunoSEQ multiplex PCR. The sample holds some 180,000 clones, approximately 84% seen once. Sequencing input: peripheral blood. Receptors originate from a woman aged 80 or older with COVID-19, enrolled during active disease.

This clone was observed a few times. This chain links TRBV13 with TRBJ1-6; no definite D call. CDR3 length equals 16 residues. V lost 0 bases to trimming and J lost 10 bases, with 16 bases between them. Germline CDR1 PRHDT, CDR2 FYEKMQ (reference sequence). The CDR3 sequence is CASSLGLGSSGSPLHF. CDR3 sequence (DNA): TGTGCCAGCAGCTTAGGCCTTGGGTCCTCGGGGTCACCCCTCCACTTT.

This clone was detected only a few times. Here the CDR3 DNA reads TGCGCCAGCAGCCTATCACTCGGGAGTCGGACAGATACGCAGTATTTT. It encodes CASSLSLGSRTDTQYF. The genes are TRBV5-1 and TRBJ2-3, with D tentatively TRBD2 (6 bases). The V gene's germline CDR1 is SGHRS and CDR2 YFSETQ. The germline V and J ends were trimmed by 4 bases and 3 bases, with 18 bases remaining between them. The CDR3 extends over 16 amino acids.

This clone was observed once. The genes are TRBV2 and TRBJ2-2; D unclear. CDR1 is SNHLY and CDR2 is FYNNEI in the germline V gene. V shed 7 bases and J shed 5 bases, with 17 bases lying between them. There are 15 residues in the CDR3. In nucleotides, the CDR3 is TGTGCCAGCAATATGGCCAACATGAGGACCGGGGAGCTGTTTTTT. Its translation: CASNMANMRTGELFF.

The chain couples TRBV29-1 to TRBJ2-5; tentative D call: TRBD2 (5 bases). The CDR3 consists of 11 residues. The V end was cut by 6 bases, the J end by 4 bases, with 9 bases between. The germline V gene has CDR1 SQVTM and CDR2 ANQGSEA. The DNA for the CDR3 is TGCAGCGTCCCACTAGGAGAGACCCAGTACTTC. As protein: CSVPLGETQYF.

CDR3 sequence: CASSVRTINGEAFF. The CDR3 nucleotides read TGCGCCAGCAGTGTCAGGACTATCAATGGTGAAGCTTTCTTT. This sequence joins TRBV10-2 and TRBJ1-1; D remains unclear. This CDR3 has 14 amino acids. V shed 4 bases and J shed 7 bases, with 16 bases lying between them. Germline CDR1 is WSHSY and CDR2 is SAAADI.

J is TRBJ2-3 and V is TRBV24-1; 8 bases are shared with TRBD1. The CDR3 covers 11 residues. CDR1 and CDR2 from the germline V gene are KGHDR and SFDVKD. Losses at the gene ends were 5 bases for V and 14 bases for J; bases not matched to a gene: 5. The CDR3 is CATSVRGRLYF. Written as DNA, the CDR3 is TGTGCCACCAGTGTCAGGGGGCGACTGTATTTT.